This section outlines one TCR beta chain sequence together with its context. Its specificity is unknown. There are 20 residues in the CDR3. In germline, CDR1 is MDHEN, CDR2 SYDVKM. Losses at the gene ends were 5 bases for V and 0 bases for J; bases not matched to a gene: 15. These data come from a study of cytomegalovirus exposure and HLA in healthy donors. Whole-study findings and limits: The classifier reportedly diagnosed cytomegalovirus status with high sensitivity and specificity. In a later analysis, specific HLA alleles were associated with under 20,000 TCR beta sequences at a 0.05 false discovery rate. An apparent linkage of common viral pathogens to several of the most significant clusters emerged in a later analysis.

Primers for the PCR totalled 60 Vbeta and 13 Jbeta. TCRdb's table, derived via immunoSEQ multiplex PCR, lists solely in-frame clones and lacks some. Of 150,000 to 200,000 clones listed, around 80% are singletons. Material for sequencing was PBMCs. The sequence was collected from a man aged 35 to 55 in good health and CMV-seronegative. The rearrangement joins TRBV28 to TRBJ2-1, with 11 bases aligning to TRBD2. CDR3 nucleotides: TGTGCCAGCAGTATCAGACAGGGATTAACTAGCGGGAGCTCCTACAATGAGCAGTTCTTC. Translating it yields CASSIRQGLTSGSSYNEQFF.